This TCR beta chain was documented in a study of blood T cell repertoires in COVID-19. Study at large: Samples came from the United States, Italy and Spain, spanning acute and convalescent COVID-19. T cells, B-cell-depleted T cells, or PBMCs supplied cDNA or gDNA.

CDR3 length: 14 amino acids. The ends lost 4 bases at V and 5 bases at J; junction bases unmatched: 1. Germline V gene lookup returns CDR1 SGHNT and CDR2 YYREEE (reference sequence). Per the authors' pipeline: Amplification from reference gene primers served as the basis for estimated nucleated cell counts. The protocol was immunoSEQ multiplex PCR, while the TCRdb copy is restricted to in-frame clones and leaves out a portion. Clone size and the V and J calls come from that table; the DNA yielded D and trimming. The repertoire holds around 46,000 clones, with around 87% as singletons. The J gene is TRBJ1-6, the V gene TRBV5-4, with 9 nucleotides matching TRBD1. Sequenced input: peripheral blood. This clonotype was sampled from a human donor in a cohort sampled during active COVID-19. The CDR3 DNA reads TGTGCCAGCAGCCGGACAGGGGATAATTCACCCCTCCACTTT. Protein sequence: CASSRTGDNSPLHF.